This entry features one T cell receptor beta chain sequence. This clone's antigen is unknown. No base qualities exist here, and no much larger clone lies one base off it. This sample stems from a study of OX40 agonist ivuxolimab in advanced cancers. For the study in its entirety: Ivuxolimab was a fully human IgG2 agonistic monoclonal antibody targeting the costimulatory receptor OX40 (CD134). Intravenous ivuxolimab was administered to patients every 2 weeks at six dose levels: 0.01, 0.1, 0.3, 1.5, 3 and 10 mg/kg. Of the approximately 50 dose-escalation patients, hepatocellular carcinoma was present in roughly 19, melanoma in approximately 15, renal cell carcinoma in 9 and head and neck cancer in 9. A male proportion of approximately 83% and a mean age of about 60 years, ranging from about 23 to 90, were recorded for the dose-escalation cohort. Prior anti-PD-1, anti-PD-L1 or anti-CTLA-4 therapy was permitted, and 40% of dose-escalation patients had received checkpoint inhibitors. Partial responses were achieved by three dose-escalation patients, of whom one had hepatocellular carcinoma and two had cutaneous melanoma. The purpose of peripheral TCRbeta sequencing was to test whether ivuxolimab changed TCR sequence diversity and led to clonal T-cell expansion. The paper describes the monotherapy dose-escalation part (N of about 50 patients) of the phase I trial of ivuxolimab. Study-wide conclusions, independent of this receptor: Partial responders in the 0.1-3.0 mg/kg groups had among the lowest normalized peripheral clonal expansion, especially among CD8+ T cells. Which antigens the clonally expanded peripheral T cells were specific for was not determined. Low levels of normalized T-cell clonal expansion were also seen in some patients who did not respond. After ivuxolimab, expanded clones were on average more numerous among CD8+ T cells than among CD4+ T cells. Clonal expansion of both CD4+ and CD8+ blood T cells was observed from baseline to week 6 at doses 0.1 to 3.0 mg/kg.

Genomic DNA was isolated from the sorted cells so that the TCRbeta CDR3 region could be sequenced. TCRbeta CDR3 regions were sequenced using the immunoSEQ Assay. TCRdb retrieved this table from immuneACCESS and kept in-frame rearrangements only. Not all clones are present; in checked studies, unresolved V genes account for under half, and no reason is known for the remainder. The sample table contains 75,000 to 100,000 clones; only one count was recorded for about 84% of them. The ten most abundant clones make up around 5.5% of the sample. The CDR3 runs 14 residues from the cysteine to the phenylalanine. The CDR3 DNA has 42 bases and is translated from base 1. CDR1 and CDR2 were assigned from the germline V gene (reference sequence) as LNHDA and SQIVND. V lost 5 bases and J lost 5 bases, and the count of bases not matched to a germline gene is 6. Patients with a history of autoimmune disease or receiving systemic immunosuppression were excluded from the trial. Peripheral blood for TCR sequencing was collected from all dose cohorts at baseline, on cycle 4 day 1, and on cycle 7 day 1. Samples came from an open-label, multicenter, first-in-human phase I dose-escalation trial of ivuxolimab. Adults with locally advanced or metastatic head and neck squamous cell, hepatocellular, melanoma or renal cell carcinoma were enrolled in the trial. Before TCR sequencing, CD4+ T cells and CD8+ T cells were sorted from peripheral blood as separate populations.

The sequence was obtained from an adult with an advanced solid tumor such as melanoma, head and neck, liver or kidney cancer. The receptor chain draws on TRBV19 and TRBJ1-2; 9 central bases correspond to TRBD1. This specimen consisted of CD4+ or CD8+ T cells sorted from blood, obtained in a trial of the OX40 agonist ivuxolimab. Read as DNA, the sequence is TGTGCCAGTAGTGGGGACAGGGCGAGGTATGGCTACACCTTC. The translation is CASSGDRARYGYTF.